The clone carrying this T cell receptor beta chain came up a few times. Its matching antigen is unknown. Germline lookup yields CDR1 LNHDA and CDR2 SQIVND (reference sequence). The CDR3 is 15 amino acids. V gave up 4 bases and J gave up 2 bases; unmatched junction bases: 2. The data were obtained in a study of beta chain features in type 1 diabetes. Findings of the study overall: People with Type 1 diabetes carried modestly yet significantly shorter TCRB CDR3s in all four CD4+ subsets. Within patients, naive, central memory and Treg TCRB repertoires seemed more similar than within healthy donors.

What was sequenced were expressed TCRB transcripts, since all of the isolated RNA had been reverse transcribed. The assay was immunoSEQ multiplex PCR, and TCRdb's table has in-frame clones only and misses some. In the table there are roughly 300,000 clones, 6.5% to 10% of which are singletons. Sorting of CD4+ naive, central memory, regulatory and stem cell-like memory cells was performed via CD45RO/CCR7/CD25/CD127/CD95/CD27. The chain is built from TRBV19 and TRBJ2-1, with 10 bases matching TRBD2. The receptor was isolated from a woman aged 18-29 years in good health. Sequences were obtained from central memory CD4+ T cells from blood. CDR3 coding DNA: TGTGCCAGTAGTAAAAGCGGGAGGGCCTACAATGAGCAGTTCTTC. It specifies CASSKSGRAYNEQFF.